The 23 T cell receptor beta chains in this list originate from one sample, sequenced in a study of cytomegalovirus exposure and HLA in healthy donors (dated by TCRdb to 2016 to 2017). Library method: the immunoSEQ multiplex PCR assay. The multiplex PCR relied on a mix of 60 forward primers for TCR Vbeta segments and 13 reverse primers for TCR Jbeta segments. TCRdb re-hosts the immuneACCESS table, in-frame sequences only. Its copies lack some clones; in the studies checked, an unresolved V gene accounts for under half of them, and the cause for the rest is not known. Here the sample has 310,000 or so clones; 70% to 90% occur a single time. Roughly 2.3% of the sample is held by the ten biggest clonotypes. Sequencing was carried out using PBMCs. All receptors come from a woman between 18 and 29 years old in good health and CMV-seronegative.

The chain recombines TRBV9 with TRBJ2-7, with 7 bases fitting TRBD1. The CDR3 has 11 residues. The germline V gene encodes CDR1 SGDLS and CDR2 YYNGEE. The trim removed 8 bases at V and 6 bases at J, leaving 5 bases unmatched. In DNA, the CDR3 is TGTGCCAGTACGTCAGGGGGCGAGCAGTACTTC. It codes for CASTSGGEQYF.

The V and J genes are TRBV19 and TRBJ2-5, with TRBD2 identical over 8 bases. This CDR3 is 13 amino acids long. CDR1 LNHDA and CDR2 SQIVND come from the germline V gene (reference sequence). J gave up 3 bases and V 5 bases, and 2 bases lay outside the gene matches. CDR3 sequence (DNA): TGTGCCAGTAGTGTAGCGGGGAAAGAGACCCAGTACTTC. It is translated as CASSVAGKETQYF.

The rearrangement joins TRBV5-1 to TRBJ1-1; D is unclear. Per the germline V gene, CDR1 is SGHRS and CDR2 is YFSETQ. V gave up 4 bases and J gave up 1 base, with 11 bases separating them. This CDR3 region has 14 residues. CDR3 sequence: CASSAGGGNTEAFF. CDR3 sequence (DNA): TGCGCCAGCAGCGCCGGAGGAGGGAACACTGAAGCTTTCTTT. Using reference TRBV5-1 and TRBJ1-1 for the parts outside the CDR3, the full variable domain is KAGVTQTPRYLIKTRGQQVTLSCSPISGHRSVSWYQQTPGQGLQFLFEYFSETQRNKGNFPGRFSGRQFSNSRSEMNVSTLELGDSALYLCASSAGGGNTEAFFGQGTRLTVV.

The genes are TRBV7-3 and TRBJ2-2, with TRBD2 matching over 8 bases. CDR3 length equals 15 residues. In germline, CDR1 is SGHTA, CDR2 FQGTGA. V dropped 3 bases and J dropped 5; count of bases not matched to a gene: 5. Here the CDR3 DNA reads TGTGCCAGCAGCTTGTCATCGGGGGGGACCGGGGAGCTGTTTTTT. The encoded protein is CASSLSSGGTGELFF.

V usage is TRBV6-1 and J usage is TRBJ2-5, with 13 nucleotides matching TRBD2. CDR1 and CDR2 (germline): MNHNS, SASEGT. The V gene end was trimmed by 2 bases and the J gene end by 5 bases; junction bases not matched to a gene: 11. The CDR3 has 18 residues. The CDR3 sequence is CASSEQGLAGSGGETQYF. The CDR3 nucleotides read TGTGCCAGCAGTGAACAGGGACTAGCGGGGTCGGGGGGTGAGACCCAGTACTTC.

The V gene is TRBV11-2, the J gene TRBJ1-2; D might be TRBD1 (5 bases). V shed 5 bases and J shed 1 base, with 11 bases lying between them. The CDR3 extends over 14 amino acids. Germline V gives CDR1 SGHAT, CDR2 FQNNGV. The CDR3 nucleotides read TGTGCCAGCAGCCCGGGCGACAGTAACTATGGCTACACCTTC. Its translation: CASSPGDSNYGYTF.

The table lists this clone with a count of one. The chain joins TRBV5-4 to TRBJ2-7; TRBD1 might be the D (6 bases). Germline CDR1 and CDR2: SGHNT and YYREEE (reference sequence). The CDR3 sequence is 15 residues long. V was shortened by 1 base and J by 2 bases, with 13 bases between the two germline ends. The CDR3 DNA follows: TGTGCCAGCAGCTTGAAACAGGGCGGCCCCTACGAGCAGTACTTC. It is translated as CASSLKQGGPYEQYF.

The V gene is TRBV7-2, the J gene TRBJ2-7, with D possibly TRBD1 on 6 matching bases. The V end lost 5 bases, the J end lost 2 bases, and 13 bases lay between the germline ends. CDR3 length equals 14 residues. Germline lookup yields CDR1 SGHTA and CDR2 FQGNSA. DNA of the CDR3: TGTGCCAGCAGCAAGGGGGTTTGGGCCTACGAGCAGTACTTC. It translates to CASSKGVWAYEQYF.

This clone showed up just once. At the DNA level, this CDR3 is encoded by other sequences in the same sample as well. The chain combines TRBV7-9 with TRBJ1-1; D remains ambiguous. The CDR3 loop spans 13 amino acids. Germline assignment: CDR1 SEHNR and CDR2 FQNEAQ (reference sequence). Trimming removed 3 bases from V and 1 base from J, with 6 bases in between. CDR3 sequence: CASSLAANTEAFF. CDR3 nucleotides: TGTGCCAGCAGCTTGGCTGCGAACACTGAAGCTTTCTTT.

The chain employs TRBV7-2 and TRBJ1-2; D may be TRBD1 (5 bases). This CDR3 region has 13 residues. The V gene lost 2 bases and the J gene lost 6 bases, with 10 bases spanning the gap. CDR1 and CDR2 (germline): SGHTA, FQGNSA. In nucleotides, the CDR3 is TGTGCCAGCAGCTTACGGGGGGGGGATGGCTACACCTTC. As protein: CASSLRGGDGYTF.

The chain has TRBV2 and TRBJ1-2; 8 bases fit TRBD1. Losses at the gene ends were 10 bases for V and 1 base for J; bases not matched to a gene: 17. Germline V gene sequence: CDR1 SNHLY, CDR2 FYNNEI. The CDR3 is 17 residues long. CDR3 protein: CAISGNRGKGNNYGYTF. CDR3 DNA sequence: TGTGCCATAAGTGGGAACAGGGGGAAGGGAAATAACTATGGCTACACCTTC.

The table lists this clone with a few counts. V gene TRBV7-9 combines with J gene TRBJ1-1; 8 bases are shared with TRBD1. CDR3 length: 14 residues. CDR1 and CDR2 from the germline V gene are SEHNR and FQNEAQ (reference sequence). J gave up 2 bases and V 5 bases, and 4 bases lay outside the gene matches. CDR3 protein: CASSLDRANTEAFF. In DNA, the CDR3 is TGTGCCAGCAGCCTGGACAGGGCTAACACTGAAGCTTTCTTT.

This chain joins TRBV13 and TRBJ1-2; 8 bases map to TRBD1. This CDR3 is built from 17 residues. Losses at the gene ends were 0 bases for V and 4 bases for J; bases not matched to a gene: 10. Germline V gene data show CDR1 as PRHDT and CDR2 as FYEKMQ (reference sequence). CDR3 nucleotides: TGTGCCAGCAGCTTAGGGGACCGGGACAGGCGTATCTATGGCTACACCTTC. Residues: CASSLGDRDRRIYGYTF.

This clone came up once. The chain employs TRBV19 and TRBJ1-2, with D perhaps matching TRBD1 (5 bases). Trimming took off 5 bases at V and 4 bases at J, with 14 bases between the two ends. This CDR3 spans 14 amino acids. Looked up from germline, CDR1 is LNHDA and CDR2 is SQIVND (reference sequence). Here the CDR3 reads CASSGAQGAYGYTF. The CDR3 DNA reads TGTGCCAGTAGTGGGGCCCAGGGTGCCTATGGCTACACCTTC.

The V and J genes are TRBV5-6 and TRBJ1-3; D remains unclear. The CDR3 sequence is 14 residues long. Germline CDR1 and CDR2: SGHDT and YYEEEE. Trimming took off 0 bases at V and 3 bases at J, with 7 bases between the two ends. The CDR3 region has the DNA TGTGCCAGCAGCTTGGGCAGAAGTGGAAACACCATATATTTT. Its translation is CASSLGRSGNTIYF.

The V and J genes are TRBV25-1 and TRBJ1-6; tentative D call: TRBD1 (6 bases). V was clipped by 2 bases and J by 6 bases, with 11 bases between them. CDR3 length: 15 amino acids. Germline lookup yields CDR1 MGHDK and CDR2 SYGVNS. The chain's CDR3 is CASSEEGQSNSPLHF. DNA for the CDR3: TGTGCCAGCAGTGAAGAAGGACAGAGTAATTCACCCCTCCACTTT.

This clone is a singleton in its sample. This chain links TRBV5-1 with TRBJ2-5, with D possibly being TRBD2 (6 bases). The V gene's germline CDR1 is SGHRS and CDR2 YFSETQ. The V and J ends lost 0 bases and 5 bases respectively, with 11 bases between them. CDR3 length: 14 residues. CDR3 in amino acids: CASSLGGGMETQYF. CDR3 coding DNA: TGCGCCAGCAGCTTGGGTGGAGGGATGGAGACCCAGTACTTC.

J is TRBJ1-4 and V is TRBV5-1, with 7 positions matching TRBD1. CDR3 length: 12 amino acids. Germline V lookup: CDR1 SGHRS, CDR2 YFSETQ. J was trimmed by 13 bases and V by 3 bases; bases with no gene match: 6. DNA for the CDR3: TGCGCCAGCAGCTACAGGGACAGCCCACTGTTTTTT. Translation gives CASSYRDSPLFF. Combining the CDR3 with reference TRBV5-1 and TRBJ1-4 gives the whole variable domain KAGVTQTPRYLIKTRGQQVTLSCSPISGHRSVSWYQQTPGQGLQFLFEYFSETQRNKGNFPGRFSGRQFSNSRSEMNVSTLELGDSALYLCASSYRDSPLFFGSGTQLSVL.

The V gene is TRBV25-1, the J gene TRBJ2-1; a possible D gene is TRBD2 (5 bases). The CDR3 covers 12 residues. CDR1 MGHDK and CDR2 SYGVNS come from the germline V gene. The V end lost 5 bases, the J end lost 9 bases, and 11 bases lay between the germline ends. CDR3 loop: CASSPRAGEQFF. CDR3 coding DNA: TGTGCCAGCAGTCCTAGGGCGGGTGAGCAGTTCTTC.

V gene TRBV6-5 combines with J gene TRBJ2-2; D uncertain. Germline CDR1 MNHEY, CDR2 SVGAGI. Trimming shortened V by 0 bases and J by 6 bases, and 14 bases separated the two germline ends. This CDR3 contains 16 residues. The CDR3 protein is CASSYSFLSLAGELFF. The CDR3 coding sequence is TGTGCCAGCAGTTACTCATTCCTCTCCCTCGCCGGGGAGCTGTTTTTT.

The chain is built from TRBV9 and TRBJ2-7; TRBD1 agrees at 8 bases. Per germline, CDR1 SGDLS and CDR2 YYNGEE. The CDR3 contains 12 residues. The V gene end was trimmed by 3 bases and the J gene end by 4 bases; junction bases not matched to a gene: 0. DNA for the CDR3: TGTGCCAGCAGCGGACAGGGGTACGAGCAGTACTTC. It encodes CASSGQGYEQYF.

The CDR3 sequence: CAISESGGAEAFF. In DNA, the CDR3 is TGTGCCATCAGTGAGTCAGGGGGGGCTGAAGCTTTCTTT. The V call is TRBV10-3, the J call TRBJ1-1, with D tentatively TRBD1 (6 bases). The germline V gene encodes CDR1 ENHRY and CDR2 SYGVKD. The CDR3 runs to 13 residues. Trimming removed 0 bases at V and 6 bases at J, with 8 bases between.

The chain couples TRBV5-5 to TRBJ1-2, with 9 bases matching TRBD1. Per germline, CDR1 SGHKS and CDR2 YYEKEE (reference sequence). This CDR3 region has 14 residues. Trimming cost V 1 base and J 6 bases; bases outside gene matches: 4. The CDR3 DNA follows: TGTGCCAGCAGCTTGACGGACAGGGGACATGGCTACACCTTC. As protein: CASSLTDRGHGYTF.